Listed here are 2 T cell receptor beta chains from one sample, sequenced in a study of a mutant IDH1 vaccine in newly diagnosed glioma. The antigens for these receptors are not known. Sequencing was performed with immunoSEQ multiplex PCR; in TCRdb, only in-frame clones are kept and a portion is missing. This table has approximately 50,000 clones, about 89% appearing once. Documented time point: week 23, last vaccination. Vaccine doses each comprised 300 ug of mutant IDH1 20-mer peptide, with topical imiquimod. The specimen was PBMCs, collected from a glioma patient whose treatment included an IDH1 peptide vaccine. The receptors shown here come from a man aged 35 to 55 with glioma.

The CDR3 here is CASSQGTLNTEAFF. CDR3 bases: TGCGCCAGCAGCCAAGGAACGTTGAACACTGAAGCTTTCTTT. The chain carries TRBV4-1 and TRBJ1-1; the D is unclear. The germline CDR1 and CDR2 sequences are MGHRA and YSYEKL. The ends were cut back, 1 base at V and 0 bases at J, with 6 bases in the middle. CDR3 length: 14 amino acids.

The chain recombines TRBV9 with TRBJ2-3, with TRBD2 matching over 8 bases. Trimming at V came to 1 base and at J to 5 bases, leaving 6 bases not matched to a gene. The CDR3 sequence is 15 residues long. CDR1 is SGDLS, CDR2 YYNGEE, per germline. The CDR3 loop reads CASSVSSGRIDTQYF. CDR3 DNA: TGTGCCAGCAGCGTATCTAGCGGGCGCATAGATACGCAGTATTTT.